The 22 T cell receptor beta chains below come from one sample, sequenced in a study of Tregs in tolerant kidney transplant recipients. The protocol was immunoSEQ multiplex PCR, while the TCRdb copy is restricted to in-frame clones and leaves out a portion. Here the sample spans about 52,000 clones, 91% being singletons. Mixed chimerism was transient after nonmyeloablative marrow transplants from related graft donors. The source material was CD8+ T cells from blood (PBMCs), sampled 24 months after the transplant. The receptors here all came from a human patient who received a combined kidney and bone marrow transplant. A subset of T cells may come from the graft donor.

The V and J genes are TRBV19 and TRBJ2-1; 7 nucleotides match TRBD2. J gave up 10 bases and V 7 bases, and 10 bases lay outside the gene matches. CDR3 length equals 13 residues. Germline-derived CDR1 and CDR2 are LNHDA and SQIVND (reference sequence). The DNA of the CDR3 is TGTGCCAGTACACTGGGAGGGGCTCGGGAGCAGTTCTTC. It encodes CASTLGGAREQFF. Complete variable domain (other parts from reference TRBV19 and TRBJ2-1): DGGITQSPKYLFRKEGQNVTLSCEQNLNHDAMYWYRQDPGQGLRLIYYSQIVNDFQKGDIAEGYSVSREKKESFPLTVTSAQKNPTAFYLCASTLGGAREQFFGPGTRLTVL.

V usage is TRBV28 and J usage is TRBJ2-7; D remains unclear. V was shortened by 0 bases and J by 5 bases, with 8 bases between the two germline ends. From germline, CDR1 is MDHEN and CDR2 SYDVKM. The CDR3 length is 13 residues. Written as DNA, the CDR3 is TGTGCCAGCAGTTTATGGCAGTCACACGAGCAGTACTTC. Translated: CASSLWQSHEQYF.

The J gene is TRBJ1-1, the V gene TRBV5-6; D call uncertain. Germline values: CDR1 SGHDT, CDR2 YYEEEE. There are 13 residues in the CDR3. The V gene lost 0 bases and the J gene lost 4 bases, with 7 bases spanning the gap. In nucleotides, the CDR3 is TGTGCCAGCAGCTTGGGTCGGGGCACTGAAGCTTTCTTT. Translating gives CASSLGRGTEAFF.

The chain uses TRBV28 and TRBJ1-2, with D uncertain. The CDR3 has 14 residues. Trimming cost V 3 bases and J 2 bases, with 10 bases left between them. Per germline, CDR1 MDHEN and CDR2 SYDVKM. CDR3 loop: CASSFLGGNYGYTF. The CDR3 region has the DNA TGTGCCAGCAGTTTCTTAGGCGGGAACTATGGCTACACCTTC.

The chain uses TRBV27 and TRBJ2-5; 12 bases agree with TRBD2. The CDR3 contains 14 residues. In germline, CDR1 is MNHEY, CDR2 SMNVEV (reference sequence). V gave up 3 bases and J gave up 5 bases; unmatched junction bases: 1. The CDR3 region is CASSFTSGGETQYF. For the CDR3, the DNA is TGTGCCAGCAGTTTTACTAGCGGGGGGGAGACCCAGTACTTC.

The V call is TRBV6-1, the J call TRBJ2-3; 7 bases match TRBD2. Germline CDR1 and CDR2: MNHNS and SASEGT. This CDR3 is 14 amino acids long. The V gene end was trimmed by 8 bases and the J gene end by 0 bases; junction bases not matched to a gene: 5. CDR3 residues: CASPASGSTDTQYF. The CDR3 DNA is TGTGCCAGCCCCGCTAGCGGCAGCACAGATACGCAGTATTTT.

The chain uses TRBV15 and TRBJ2-2; D gene unclear. Trimming stripped 2 bases from V and 1 base from J, with 8 bases between. Per germline, CDR1 LNHNV and CDR2 YYDKDF (reference sequence). There are 15 residues in the CDR3. CDR3 in DNA: TGTGCCACCAGCAGAATTCAGGAGAACACCGGGGAGCTGTTTTTT. Amino acid sequence: CATSRIQENTGELFF.

The genes are TRBV13 and TRBJ1-1; 8 bases fit TRBD1. In germline, CDR1 is PRHDT, CDR2 FYEKMQ (reference sequence). V lost 3 bases to trimming and J lost 7 bases; unmatched junction nucleotides: 10. The CDR3 is made up of 15 amino acids. CDR3 sequence (DNA): TGTGCCAGCAGCTTGAGACCTATAGGACAGGGTGAAGCTTTCTTT. Translation gives CASSLRPIGQGEAFF.

This clone was recorded once. The limits of the CDR3 on the DNA are not certain, so only TCRdb's listed CDR3 is given. This rearrangement joins TRBV21-1 to TRBJ1-4; no check of the table's D call, TRBD1, against the DNA was made. TRBV21-1 is a pseudogene segment. Counting both end residues, the CDR3 totals 18 amino acids. The CDR3 sequence: CASSKVRFWGTGNEKLFF.

This clone was seen a single time. The chain is built from TRBV27 and TRBJ1-1; D ambiguous. The CDR3 has 14 amino acids. Germline-derived CDR1 and CDR2 are MNHEY and SMNVEV (reference sequence). Trimming pared 4 bases from V and 2 bases from J, leaving 11 bases between. This CDR3 reads CASSWGGLNTEAFF. The DNA of the CDR3 is TGTGCCAGCAGTTGGGGAGGGCTTAACACTGAAGCTTTCTTT.

The rearrangement uses TRBV7-9 and TRBJ2-3; D perhaps matches TRBD2 (7 bases). Trimming left V 4 bases short and J 2 bases short, with 19 bases between. The CDR3 consists of 17 residues. CDR1 and CDR2 (germline): SEHNR, FQNEAQ (reference sequence). CDR3 DNA sequence: TGTGCCAGCAGCTCCCAACTCGGGGGGCCCGACACAGATACGCAGTATTTT. This codes for CASSSQLGGPDTDTQYF.

This clone was picked up one time. Its ends do not fully match the called genes, so a read error is possible. The J gene is TRBJ2-3, the V gene TRBV5-6; a weak D match, TRBD2 (6 bases). CDR1 is SGHDT and CDR2 is YYEEEE in the germline V gene. This CDR3 spans 14 amino acids. CDR3 in amino acids: CASTLPSDTDTQYF. Written as DNA, the CDR3 is TGTGCCAGCACCTTGCCTAGCGACACAGATACGCAGTATTTT.

The V and J genes are TRBV30 and TRBJ1-1; D unresolved. The CDR3 extends over 13 amino acids. Trimming cost V 4 bases and J 0 bases, with 9 bases left between them. The germline gives CDR1 GTSNPN, CDR2 SVGIG (reference sequence). As DNA, the CDR3 is TGTGCCTGGACCCGCGGCATGAACACTGAAGCTTTCTTT. Its translation is CAWTRGMNTEAFF.

CDR3 in DNA: TGTGCCAGCAGTGACCCGGGACTATTTGGCACGCAGTATTTT. Protein: CASSDPGLFGTQYF. V is TRBV2 and J is TRBJ2-3, with 7 bases that match TRBD2. Per germline, CDR1 SNHLY and CDR2 FYNNEI. The CDR3 contains 14 residues. The junction had 9 bases not matched to a gene; V was cut back by 3 bases and J by 9 bases.

The V gene is TRBV30, the J gene TRBJ1-2; D unclear. In germline, CDR1 is GTSNPN, CDR2 SVGIG (reference sequence). Trimming took 3 bases from V and 4 from J, leaving 12 bases between them. This CDR3 comprises 13 residues. In DNA, the CDR3 is TGTGCCTGGAGCCTTAGACCGGGCTATGGCTACACCTTC. Protein: CAWSLRPGYGYTF.

The V gene is TRBV11-2, the J gene TRBJ2-1, with 9 bases identical to TRBD2. Looked up from germline, CDR1 is SGHAT and CDR2 is FQNNGV. V was pared by 5 bases and J by 8 bases, with 7 bases of the junction left unmatched. The CDR3 has 14 residues. The CDR3 coding sequence is TGTGCCAGCAGCATGCGGGGGGGCTTGGATGAGCAGTTCTTC. This codes for CASSMRGGLDEQFF.

The chain employs TRBV10-2 and TRBJ2-7; 9 bases are a match to TRBD2. After removal of 7 bases from V and 3 bases from J, the junction contained 10 bases not matched to a gene. The CDR3 runs to 15 residues. Germline CDR1 is WSHSY and CDR2 is SAAADI. This CDR3 is CASTERGEYLYEQYF. CDR3 bases: TGCGCCAGCACCGAGCGGGGGGAATACCTCTACGAGCAGTACTTC.

The genes are TRBV2 and TRBJ2-1, with no clear D. The germline V and J ends were trimmed by 6 bases and 4 bases, with 13 bases remaining between them. This CDR3 spans 14 amino acids. CDR1 is SNHLY and CDR2 is FYNNEI in the germline V gene. The CDR3 sequence: CASRERPAYNEQFF. CDR3 coding DNA: TGTGCCAGCAGAGAGCGACCTGCGTACAATGAGCAGTTCTTC. Together with reference TRBV2 and TRBJ2-1, the CDR3 gives the full variable domain: EPEVTQTPSHQVTQMGQEVILRCVPISNHLYFYWYRQILGQKVEFLVSFYNNEISEKSEIFDDQFSVERPDGSNFTLKIRSTKLEDSAMYFCASRERPAYNEQFFGPGTRLTVL.

The rearrangement joins TRBV27 to TRBJ2-1; D ambiguous. Germline V CDR1 and CDR2: MNHEY, SMNVEV (reference sequence). The CDR3 sequence is 13 residues long. Trimming stripped 3 bases from V and 3 bases from J, with 6 bases between. CDR3 bases: TGTGCCAGCAGTTTCAGACACTACAATGAGCAGTTCTTC. Translating gives CASSFRHYNEQFF.

This chain connects TRBV4-3 to TRBJ2-1, with 7 positions matching TRBD2. The V segment lost 4 bases and the J segment 3 bases; nucleotides outside the gene matches: 3. Germline CDR1 and CDR2: LGHNA and YSLEER. This CDR3 comprises 14 residues. The CDR3 is CASSPWGGYNEQFF. The CDR3 DNA reads TGCGCCAGCAGCCCCTGGGGGGGCTACAATGAGCAGTTCTTC.

The chain combines TRBV19 with TRBJ2-7; the match to TRBD2 covers 7 bases. With V trimmed by 4 bases and J by 0 bases, 6 bases remained unmatched. Per germline, CDR1 LNHDA and CDR2 SQIVND (reference sequence). This CDR3 comprises 15 residues. Here the CDR3 reads CASSTAGTTSYEQYF. CDR3 DNA: TGTGCCAGTAGTACGGCAGGGACTACCTCCTACGAGCAGTACTTC.

This clone was detected only once. CDR3 bases: TGCGCCAGCAGCCAAGAGCATGCGGGAGGCGCGTACAATGAGCAGTTCTTC. Protein product: CASSQEHAGGAYNEQFF. This rearrangement joins TRBV4-3 to TRBJ2-1, with TRBD2 identical over 8 bases. The ends lost 0 bases at V and 4 bases at J; junction bases unmatched: 8. Germline V CDR1 and CDR2: LGHNA, YSLEER. The length of the CDR3 is 17 residues.